The clone carrying this T cell receptor beta chain appeared a few times. Germline V gene sequence: CDR1 PRHDT, CDR2 FYEKMQ (reference sequence). V dropped 0 bases and J dropped 4 bases, with 17 bases sitting between them. This CDR3 spans 17 amino acids. This sample was included in a study of CD8 T cells in ankylosing spondylitis. TCRdb used MiXCR to reprocess the 5' RACE reads, holding one entry per CDR3 protein. Found here are about 320,000 distinct CDR3 sequences, more than 9% of them singletons; the top ten hold around 10%. This clonotype originated in a female donor with ankylosing spondylitis or in good health (not recorded which). The rearrangement links TRBV13 to TRBJ2-3; no reliable D call. Sequencing was performed on blood, either unsorted or a sorted T cell fraction (not recorded which). CDR3 nucleotide sequence: TGTGCCAGCAGCTTAGGCCAAGTAGTGGGCATCTCAGATACGCAGTATTTT. Protein product: CASSLGQVVGISDTQYF.